This paragraph covers one T cell receptor beta chain sequence. Measured with immunoSEQ multiplex PCR; TCRdb has only the in-frame clones, and not every one. This table holds about 31,000 clones, 85% to 95% found once. This sample is drawn from a study of PD-1 and CTLA-4 blockade in melanoma. The sample here was CD8+ T cells from peripheral blood, taken from a patient given anti-PD-1 treatment. The source of this sequence is a human donor with melanoma.

In nucleotides, the CDR3 is TGTGCCAGCAGTGAGGGGGCTATGCATTCACCCCTCCACTTT. Amino acids: CASSEGAMHSPLHF. The V and J genes are TRBV25-1 and TRBJ1-6, with a tentative D call TRBD1 (6 bases). Trimming pared 3 bases from V and 8 bases from J, leaving 11 bases between. Looked up from germline, CDR1 is MGHDK and CDR2 is SYGVNS. The CDR3 has 14 residues.